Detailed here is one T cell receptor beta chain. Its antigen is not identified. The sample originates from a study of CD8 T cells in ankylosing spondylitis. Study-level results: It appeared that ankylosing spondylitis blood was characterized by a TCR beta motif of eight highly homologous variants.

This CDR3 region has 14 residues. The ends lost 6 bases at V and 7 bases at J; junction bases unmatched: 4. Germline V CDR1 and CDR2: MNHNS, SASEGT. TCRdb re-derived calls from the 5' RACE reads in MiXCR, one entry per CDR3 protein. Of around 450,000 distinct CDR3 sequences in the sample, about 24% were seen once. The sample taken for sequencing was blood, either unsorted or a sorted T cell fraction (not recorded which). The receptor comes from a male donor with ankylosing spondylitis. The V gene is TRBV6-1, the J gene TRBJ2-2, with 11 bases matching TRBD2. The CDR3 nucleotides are TGTGCCAGCAGGATACTAGCGGGGGTCGGGGAGCTGTTTTTT. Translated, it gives CASRILAGVGELFF.